This T cell receptor (beta chain) was sequenced during a study of technical replicates of blood from a handful of donors. V was shortened by 2 bases and J by 7 bases, with 15 bases between the two germline ends. This CDR3 has 15 residues. Germline V lookup: CDR1 MDHEN, CDR2 SYDVKM. Libraries were prepared by immunoSEQ multiplex PCR; TCRdb keeps only in-frame clonotypes and omits some of them. The sample carries fewer than 95,000 clones, around 94% recorded once. The rearrangement links TRBV28 to TRBJ2-1, with D maybe TRBD2 (7 bases). The sample comprised T cells isolated from PBMCs. This sequence was found in a human donor in good health. The CDR3 spells CASSLRGGGKNEQFF. In DNA form, the CDR3 reads TGTGCCAGCAGTTTAAGAGGGGGGGGTAAGAATGAGCAGTTCTTC. The full variable domain, its missing parts supplied by reference TRBV28 and TRBJ2-1, is DVKVTQSSRYLVKRTGEKVFLECVQDMDHENMFWYRQDPGLGLRLIYFSYDVKMKEKGDIPEGYSVSREKKERFSLILESASTNQTSMYLCASSLRGGGKNEQFFGPGTRLTVL.